These 28 T cell receptor beta chains originate from one sample sequenced in a study of cytomegalovirus exposure and HLA in healthy donors. PCR primers comprised 60 Vbeta and 13 Jbeta primers. Produced via immunoSEQ multiplex PCR; TCRdb's table is partial and in-frame only. The table lists roughly 170,000 clones, around 80% of them singletons. The sequenced sample consisted of PBMCs. The receptors were gathered from a woman between 45 and 60 years old in good health and CMV-seropositive.

The genes are TRBV19 and TRBJ1-2; TRBD1 matches 7 bases. V was clipped by 7 bases and J by 6 bases; unmatched bases: 11. The CDR3 totals 14 residues. The germline V gene encodes CDR1 LNHDA and CDR2 SQIVND (reference sequence). CDR3 protein: CASNQGSGGNGYTF. The DNA for the CDR3 is TGTGCCAGTAACCAGGGGTCAGGGGGGAATGGCTACACCTTC.

J is TRBJ2-2 and V is TRBV7-3; weak D call: TRBD2 (5 bases). CDR1 is SGHTA, CDR2 FQGTGA, per germline. The CDR3 covers 14 residues. The V and J ends lost 3 bases and 6 bases respectively, with 11 bases between them. The CDR3 reads CASSFTRTSGELFF. In DNA, the CDR3 is TGTGCCAGCAGCTTCACTAGAACATCCGGGGAGCTGTTTTTT.

The chain uses TRBV5-1 and TRBJ1-2, with D hard to call. The V end was cut by 5 bases, the J end by 2 bases, with 16 bases between. Germline CDR1 is SGHRS and CDR2 is YFSETQ. The CDR3 extends over 15 amino acids. The CDR3 DNA follows: TGCGCCAGCAGTTTCATACGGACGGGGAACTATGGCTACACCTTC. Residues: CASSFIRTGNYGYTF.

The J gene is TRBJ2-7, the V gene TRBV4-3; 11 bases align to TRBD1. Looked up from germline, CDR1 is LGHNA and CDR2 is YSLEER. The CDR3 is 15 residues long. V was clipped by 1 base and J by 3 bases; unmatched bases: 2. CDR3 sequence reads: CASSQGTGGLYEQYF. CDR3 nucleotide sequence: TGCGCCAGCAGCCAAGGGACAGGGGGCCTCTACGAGCAGTACTTC.

The chain carries TRBV6-4 and TRBJ2-7; 7 positions agree with TRBD2. The V gene end was trimmed by 4 bases and the J gene end by 5 bases; junction bases not matched to a gene: 8. The germline gives CDR1 MRHNA, CDR2 SNTAGT. The CDR3 contains 14 residues. CDR3 bases: TGTGCCAGCAGTGGAGCGGGGAATTGGCACGAGCAGTACTTC. Encoded protein: CASSGAGNWHEQYF.

The chain links TRBV7-2 to TRBJ2-3; perhaps TRBD1 as D (5 bases). Germline CDR1 reads SGHTA; CDR2 reads FQGNSA. This CDR3 region has 15 residues. The V and J ends lost 5 bases and 5 bases respectively, with 17 bases between them. The CDR3 loop is CASSPPLGLEDTQYF. The CDR3 nucleotides read TGTGCCAGCAGCCCACCCTTGGGGCTTGAAGATACGCAGTATTTT.

The chain combines TRBV4-2 with TRBJ1-2; a possible D gene is TRBD1 (6 bases). The ends were cut back, 1 base at V and 10 bases at J, with 19 bases in the middle. The CDR3 sequence is 15 residues long. The V gene's germline CDR1 is LGHNA and CDR2 YNFKEQ. The CDR3 sequence is CASSQALDRPWDYTF. DNA of the CDR3: TGTGCCAGCAGCCAAGCCTTGGACAGACCCTGGGACTACACCTTC.

V gene TRBV29-1 combines with J gene TRBJ2-5; 8 bases align to TRBD1. The CDR3 runs to 15 residues. Germline-derived CDR1 and CDR2 are SQVTM and ANQGSEA. V lost 3 bases to trimming and J lost 2 bases; unmatched junction nucleotides: 8. This CDR3 is CSVEGDRGLQETQYF. CDR3 nucleotide sequence: TGCAGCGTTGAGGGTGACAGGGGCTTGCAAGAGACCCAGTACTTC.

This clone was recorded once. The V call is TRBV19, the J call TRBJ1-2, with D perhaps matching TRBD1 (5 bases). This CDR3 has 14 residues. The V and J ends lost 5 bases and 7 bases respectively, with 17 bases between them. CDR1 and CDR2 (germline): LNHDA, SQIVND (reference sequence). CDR3 DNA: TGTGCCAGTAGTCTCACGGGGGGGAGGGCTGGCTACACCTTC. It codes for CASSLTGGRAGYTF.

In its sample, this clone was seen a few times. The CDR3 sequence is CASSWTARTGASGRSDTQYF. The CDR3 region has the DNA TGCGCCAGCAGCTGGACGGCCCGGACAGGGGCTAGCGGGAGATCTGATACGCAGTATTTT. The J gene is TRBJ2-3, the V gene TRBV5-1, with D perhaps matching TRBD2 (10 bases). The germline gives CDR1 SGHRS, CDR2 YFSETQ. The V gene lost 3 bases and the J gene lost 6 bases, with 32 bases spanning the gap. This CDR3 spans 20 amino acids.

The rearrangement uses TRBV10-3 and TRBJ2-7, with TRBD2 matching 13 bases. This CDR3 region has 19 residues. Germline trimming cut 3 bases from V and 7 bases from J; bases unmatched to any gene: 18. Germline loops: CDR1 ENHRY, CDR2 SYGVKD. The CDR3 protein is CAISESGTSGILLSGEQYF. The CDR3 region has the DNA TGTGCCATCAGTGAATCCGGGACTAGCGGGATCCTCCTATCGGGGGAGCAGTACTTC.

The chain is built from TRBV5-8 and TRBJ2-3; the D gene is possibly TRBD1 (7 bases). Trimming pared 4 bases from V and 3 bases from J, leaving 18 bases between. This CDR3 comprises 16 residues. Germline CDR1 SGHTS, CDR2 YDEGEE. CDR3 amino acids: CASSAYRGGVTDTQYF. The CDR3 DNA reads as TGTGCCAGCAGCGCCTACAGGGGAGGTGTGACAGATACGCAGTATTTT.

The gene calls are TRBV7-2 and TRBJ1-2, with a tentative D call TRBD1 (6 bases). This CDR3 region has 16 residues. Per the germline V gene, CDR1 is SGHTA and CDR2 is FQGNSA. The V end was cut by 5 bases, the J end by 5 bases, with 21 bases between. The CDR3 DNA follows: TGTGCCAGCAGCGGGGGCAGGGAGGGTCCCACTTATGGCTACACCTTC. Translation: CASSGGREGPTYGYTF.

The J gene is TRBJ1-3, the V gene TRBV2; 7 bases match TRBD1. Looked up from germline, CDR1 is SNHLY and CDR2 is FYNNEI. The CDR3 totals 14 residues. Trimming removed 4 bases from V and 2 bases from J; junction bases left unmatched: 2. The chain's CDR3 is CASSAQGAGNTIYF. CDR3 nucleotides: TGTGCCAGCAGTGCCCAGGGGGCTGGAAACACCATATATTTT.

The chain combines TRBV18 with TRBJ1-2; tentative D call: TRBD1 (6 bases). The germline V and J ends were trimmed by 2 bases and 5 bases, with 15 bases remaining between them. This CDR3 is 15 amino acids long. Germline V gene sequence: CDR1 KGHSH, CDR2 LQKENI. As DNA, the CDR3 is TGTGCCAGCTCACCAGGTCCCGGGACATCTTATGGCTACACCTTC. Amino acid sequence: CASSPGPGTSYGYTF. The full variable domain, completed using reference TRBV18 and TRBJ1-2, is NAGVMQNPRHLVRRRGQEARLRCSPMKGHSHVYWYRQLPEEGLKFMVYLQKENIIDESGMPKERFSAEFPKEGPSILRIQQVVRGDSAAYFCASSPGPGTSYGYTFGSGTRLTVV.

V and J are TRBV4-1 and TRBJ1-1; 7 bases map to TRBD1. Trimming took 2 bases from V and 2 from J; bases not matched to a gene: 5. This CDR3 has 15 residues. Germline values: CDR1 MGHRA, CDR2 YSYEKL. The CDR3 spells CASSQPDRANTEAFF. Written as DNA, the CDR3 is TGCGCCAGCAGCCAACCCGACAGGGCCAACACTGAAGCTTTCTTT.

The CDR3 DNA sequence: TGTGCCAGCAGTTTGTCGGATACGCAGTATTTT. It yields the protein CASSLSDTQYF. V and J are TRBV25-1 and TRBJ2-3; D is unresolved. V lost 5 bases and J 6 bases, leaving 6 bases between the germline ends. In germline, CDR1 is MGHDK, CDR2 SYGVNS. The CDR3 has 11 residues. Combining the CDR3 with reference TRBV25-1 and TRBJ2-3 gives the whole variable domain EADIYQTPRYLVIGTGKKITLECSQTMGHDKMYWYQQDPGMELHLIHYSYGVNSTEKGDLSSESTVSRIRTEHFPLTLESARPSHTSQYLCASSLSDTQYFGPGTRLTVL.

This clone was found a few times. The chain is built from TRBV25-1 and TRBJ1-2, with TRBD1 matching over 9 bases. V lost 1 base, J lost 9 bases, and 6 bases stayed unmatched. There are 14 residues in the CDR3. Per the germline V gene, CDR1 is MGHDK and CDR2 is SYGVNS. The CDR3, as DNA: TGTGCCAGCAGTGAATTCGGCGGGACAGGGCGCTACACCTTC. Amino acid sequence: CASSEFGGTGRYTF.

V and J are TRBV6-6 and TRBJ2-7; maybe TRBD2 (6 bases). This CDR3 spans 16 amino acids. Per the germline V gene, CDR1 is MNHNY and CDR2 is SVGAGI (reference sequence). V shed 0 bases and J shed 1 base, with 13 bases lying between them. The CDR3 reads CASSYSRTIGSYEQYF. CDR3 coding DNA: TGTGCCAGCAGTTACTCGAGGACTATCGGATCCTACGAGCAGTACTTC.

The V and J genes are TRBV10-1 and TRBJ2-7; 10 positions agree with TRBD1. The CDR3 consists of 14 residues. V lost 5 bases to trimming and J lost 2 bases; unmatched junction nucleotides: 3. Germline CDR1 is WNHNN and CDR2 is SYGVQD (reference sequence). The CDR3: CASSRDRGPYEQYF. CDR3 DNA sequence: TGCGCCAGCAGTCGTGACAGGGGGCCCTACGAGCAGTACTTC.

V is TRBV7-9 and J is TRBJ2-7, with TRBD1 identical over 9 bases. Trimming took 2 bases from V and 5 from J; bases not matched to a gene: 13. This CDR3 has 17 residues. CDR1 and CDR2 from the germline V gene are SEHNR and FQNEAQ (reference sequence). The CDR3 nucleotides are TGTGCCAGCAGCTTATCGGCTTGGGGGACAGGGTTTCACGAGCAGTACTTC. Its translation: CASSLSAWGTGFHEQYF.

V gene TRBV18 combines with J gene TRBJ2-5, with D perhaps matching TRBD2 (6 bases). Germline V lookup: CDR1 KGHSH, CDR2 LQKENI. The CDR3 extends over 12 amino acids. Trimming removed 3 bases from V and 11 bases from J, with 13 bases in between. Written as DNA, the CDR3 is TGTGCCAGCTCACCGGGGCAGGAGGGGCAGTACTTC. Translated, it gives CASSPGQEGQYF.

The chain links TRBV27 to TRBJ1-1; 10 nucleotides agree with TRBD1. CDR1 and CDR2 (germline): MNHEY, SMNVEV (reference sequence). The CDR3 sequence is 13 residues long. With V trimmed by 3 bases and J by 11 bases, 6 bases remained unmatched. CDR3 DNA sequence: TGTGCCAGCAGTTTTAGACAGGGGGCGAAGGCTTTCTTT. It is translated as CASSFRQGAKAFF.

V gene TRBV4-2 combines with J gene TRBJ1-4, with 10 nucleotides matching TRBD1. The V gene end was trimmed by 4 bases and the J gene end by 8 bases; junction bases not matched to a gene: 4. This CDR3 spans 14 amino acids. Per germline, CDR1 LGHNA and CDR2 YNFKEQ. In DNA form, the CDR3 reads TGTGCCAGCAGCCCCCGGACAGGGGGGGAAAAACTGTTTTTT. It codes for CASSPRTGGEKLFF.

This clone was observed a single time. The chain has TRBV7-2 and TRBJ2-3, with 8 bases matching TRBD2. The CDR3 consists of 14 residues. Germline loops: CDR1 SGHTA, CDR2 FQGNSA. After removal of 1 base from V and 6 bases from J, the junction contained 3 bases not matched to a gene. CDR3 nucleotide sequence: TGTGCCAGCAGCTTAGGACTAGCGCCCGATACGCAGTATTTT. This codes for CASSLGLAPDTQYF. The whole variable domain, remainder taken from reference TRBV7-2 and TRBJ2-3, is GAGVSQSPSNKVTEKGKDVELRCDPISGHTALYWYRQSLGQGLEFLIYFQGNSAPDKSGLPSDRFSAERTGGSVSTLTIQRTQQEDSAVYLCASSLGLAPDTQYFGPGTRLTVL.

The V gene is TRBV7-9, the J gene TRBJ1-4; D uncertain. The CDR3 spans 16 residues. Deletions cut 0 bases from V and 0 bases from J, with 8 bases between. CDR1 SEHNR and CDR2 FQNEAQ come from the germline V gene (reference sequence). CDR3 in amino acids: CASSLARGATNEKLFF. The CDR3 nucleotides read TGTGCCAGCAGCTTAGCGCGGGGTGCAACTAATGAAAAACTGTTTTTT. Full variable domain (outside the CDR3, taken from reference TRBV7-9 and TRBJ1-4): DTGVSQNPRHKITKRGQNVTFRCDPISEHNRLYWYRQTLGQGPEFLTYFQNEAQLEKSRLLSDRFSAERPKGSFSTLEIQRTEQGDSAMYLCASSLARGATNEKLFFGSGTQLSVL.

In this sample, this clone turned up once. The chain couples TRBV2 to TRBJ2-7; a weak D match, TRBD1 (6 bases). V was shortened by 7 bases and J by 11 bases, with 12 bases between the two germline ends. Per the germline V gene, CDR1 is SNHLY and CDR2 is FYNNEI. The CDR3 has 10 amino acids. CDR3: CASIGQKEYF. In DNA form, the CDR3 reads TGTGCCAGCATAGGACAGAAGGAGTACTTC.

The sample holds one count of this clone. The gene calls are TRBV19 and TRBJ2-1, with D possibly matching TRBD2 (5 bases). With 2 bases removed from V and 0 bases from J, the gap between germline ends came to 14 bases. The CDR3 runs 17 residues. CDR1 is LNHDA, CDR2 SQIVND, per germline (reference sequence). CDR3 DNA: TGTGCCAGTAGTATAACGGTCACTAGTTACTCCTACAATGAGCAGTTCTTC. This sequence encodes CASSITVTSYSYNEQFF.